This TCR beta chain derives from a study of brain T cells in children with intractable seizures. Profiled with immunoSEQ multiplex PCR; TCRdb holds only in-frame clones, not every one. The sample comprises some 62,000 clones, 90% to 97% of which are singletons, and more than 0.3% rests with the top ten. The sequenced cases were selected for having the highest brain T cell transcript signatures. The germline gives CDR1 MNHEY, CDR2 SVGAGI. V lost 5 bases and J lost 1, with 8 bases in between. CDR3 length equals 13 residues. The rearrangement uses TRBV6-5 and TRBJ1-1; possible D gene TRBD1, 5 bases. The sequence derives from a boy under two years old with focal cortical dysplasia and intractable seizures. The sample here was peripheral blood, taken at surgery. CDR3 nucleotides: TGTGCCAGCAGTCGCGGGGCGAACACTGAAGCTTTCTTT. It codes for CASSRGANTEAFF.